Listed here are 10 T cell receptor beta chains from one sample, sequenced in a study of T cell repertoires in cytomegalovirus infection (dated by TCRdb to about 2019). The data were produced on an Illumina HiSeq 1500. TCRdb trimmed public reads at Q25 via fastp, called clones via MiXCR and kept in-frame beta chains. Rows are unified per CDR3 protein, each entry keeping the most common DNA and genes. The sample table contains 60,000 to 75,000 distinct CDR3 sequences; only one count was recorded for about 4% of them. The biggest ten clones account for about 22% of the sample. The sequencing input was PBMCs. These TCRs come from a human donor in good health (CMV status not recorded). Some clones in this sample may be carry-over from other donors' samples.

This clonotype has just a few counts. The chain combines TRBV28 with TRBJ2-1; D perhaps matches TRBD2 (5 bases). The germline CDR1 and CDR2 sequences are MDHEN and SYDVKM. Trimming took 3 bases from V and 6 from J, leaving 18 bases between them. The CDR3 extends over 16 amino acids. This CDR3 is CASSLNFLKGANEQFF. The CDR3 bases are TGTGCCAGCAGTTTGAACTTCCTTAAGGGAGCCAATGAGCAGTTCTTC.

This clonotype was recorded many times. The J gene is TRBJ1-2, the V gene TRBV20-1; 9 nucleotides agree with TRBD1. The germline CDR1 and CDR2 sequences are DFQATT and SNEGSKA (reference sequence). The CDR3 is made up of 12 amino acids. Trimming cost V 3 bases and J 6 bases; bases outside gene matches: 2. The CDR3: CSASGQGNGYTF. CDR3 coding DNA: TGCAGTGCTAGTGGACAGGGGAATGGCTACACCTTC.

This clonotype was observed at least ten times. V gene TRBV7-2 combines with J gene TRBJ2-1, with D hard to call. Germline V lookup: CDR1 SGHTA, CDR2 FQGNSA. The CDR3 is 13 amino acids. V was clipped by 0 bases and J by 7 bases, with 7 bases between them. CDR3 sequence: CASSLAPFNEQFF. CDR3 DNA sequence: TGTGCCAGCAGCTTAGCCCCCTTTAATGAGCAGTTCTTC.

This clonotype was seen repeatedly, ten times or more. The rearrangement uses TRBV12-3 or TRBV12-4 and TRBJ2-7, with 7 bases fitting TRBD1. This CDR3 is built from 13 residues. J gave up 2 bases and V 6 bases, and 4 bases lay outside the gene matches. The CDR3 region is CASRAGQAYEQYF. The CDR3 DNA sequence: TGTGCCAGCAGGGCTGGACAGGCCTACGAGCAGTACTTC.

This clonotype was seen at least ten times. The CDR3 loop reads CASSLAGGLQETQYF. In nucleotides, the CDR3 is TGTGCCAGCAGCCTAGCGGGGGGCCTACAAGAGACCCAGTACTTC. The chain links TRBV6-5 to TRBJ2-5, with 11 bases that match TRBD2. The CDR3 has 15 amino acids. V lost 6 bases, J lost 2 bases, and 5 bases stayed unmatched. Per germline, CDR1 MNHEY and CDR2 SVGAGI.

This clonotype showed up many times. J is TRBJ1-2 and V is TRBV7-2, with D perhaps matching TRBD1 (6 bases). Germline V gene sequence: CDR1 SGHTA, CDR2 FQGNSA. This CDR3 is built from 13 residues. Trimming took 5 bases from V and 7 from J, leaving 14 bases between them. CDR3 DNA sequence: TGTGCCAGCAGCCCCGCAGGGGTAGGTGGCTACACCTTC. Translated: CASSPAGVGGYTF.

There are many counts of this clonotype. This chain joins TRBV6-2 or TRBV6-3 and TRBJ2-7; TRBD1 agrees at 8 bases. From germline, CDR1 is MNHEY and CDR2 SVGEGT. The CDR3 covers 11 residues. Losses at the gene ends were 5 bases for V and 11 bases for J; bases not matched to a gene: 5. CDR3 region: CASSDRDRKYF. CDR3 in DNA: TGTGCCAGCAGTGACCGGGACAGGAAGTACTTC.

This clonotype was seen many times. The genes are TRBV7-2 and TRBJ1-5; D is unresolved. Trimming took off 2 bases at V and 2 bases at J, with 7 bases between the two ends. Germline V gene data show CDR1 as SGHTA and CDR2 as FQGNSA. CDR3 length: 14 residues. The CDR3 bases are TGTGCCAGCAGCTTAAGTACAGGCAATCAGCCCCAGCATTTT. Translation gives CASSLSTGNQPQHF.

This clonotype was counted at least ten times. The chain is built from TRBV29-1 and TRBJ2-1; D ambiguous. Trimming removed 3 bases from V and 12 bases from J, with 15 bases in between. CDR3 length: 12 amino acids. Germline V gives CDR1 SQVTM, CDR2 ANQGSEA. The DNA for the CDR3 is TGCAGCGTTGATCGGCATCCCCGTGGGCAGTTCTTC. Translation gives CSVDRHPRGQFF.

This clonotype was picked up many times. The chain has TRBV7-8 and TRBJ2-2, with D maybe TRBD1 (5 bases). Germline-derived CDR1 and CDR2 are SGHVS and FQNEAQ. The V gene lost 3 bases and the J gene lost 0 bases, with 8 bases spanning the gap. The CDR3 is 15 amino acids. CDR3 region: CASSFRGANTGELFF. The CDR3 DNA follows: TGTGCCAGCAGCTTTAGGGGCGCGAACACCGGGGAGCTGTTTTTT.